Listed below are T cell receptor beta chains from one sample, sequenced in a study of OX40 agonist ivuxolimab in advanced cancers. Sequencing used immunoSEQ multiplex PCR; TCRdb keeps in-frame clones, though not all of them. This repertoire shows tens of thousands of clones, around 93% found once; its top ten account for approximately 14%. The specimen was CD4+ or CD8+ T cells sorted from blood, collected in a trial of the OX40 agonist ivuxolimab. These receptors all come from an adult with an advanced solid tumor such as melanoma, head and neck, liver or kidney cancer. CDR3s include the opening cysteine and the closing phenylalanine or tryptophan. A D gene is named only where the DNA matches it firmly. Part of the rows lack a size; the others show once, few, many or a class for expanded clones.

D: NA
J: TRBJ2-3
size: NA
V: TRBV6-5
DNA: TGTGCCAGCAGTTACTCGATAGGGTGGGATACGCAGTATTTT
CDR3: CASSYSIGWDTQYF

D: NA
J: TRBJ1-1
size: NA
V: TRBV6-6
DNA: TGTGCCAGCAGTTGGGCCGAACTGAACACTGAAGCTTTCTTT
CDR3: CASSWAELNTEAFF

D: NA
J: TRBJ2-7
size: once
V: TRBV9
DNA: TGTGCCAGCAGCGCCGAGGGTCTGTCCCACGAGCAGTACTTC
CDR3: CASSAEGLSHEQYF

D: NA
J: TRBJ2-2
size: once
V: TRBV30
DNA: TGTGCCTGGAAATACAGGACCTCGAACACCGGGGAGCTGTTTTTT
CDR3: CAWKYRTSNTGELFF

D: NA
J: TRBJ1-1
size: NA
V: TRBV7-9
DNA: TGTGCCAGCAGCTTAGATCTAGGGACTGAAGCTTTCTTT
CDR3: CASSLDLGTEAFF

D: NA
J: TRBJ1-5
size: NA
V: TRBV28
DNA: TGTGCCAGCAGTCCAACCCCCCAGCCTAGGGATTTT
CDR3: CASSPTPQPRDF

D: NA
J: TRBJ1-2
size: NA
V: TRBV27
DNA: TGTGCCAGCAGTCCATGGACGGGTTACGAGTATGGCTACACCTTC
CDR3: CASSPWTGYEYGYTF

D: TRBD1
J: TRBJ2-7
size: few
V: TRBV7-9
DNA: TGTGCCAGCAGCTCGATGACAGACAGGGAACCCTACGAGCAGTACTTC
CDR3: CASSSMTDREPYEQYF

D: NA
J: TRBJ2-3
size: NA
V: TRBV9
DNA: TGTGCCAGCAGCGTCCGGGGGAGAGGCACAGATACGCAGTATTTT
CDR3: CASSVRGRGTDTQYF

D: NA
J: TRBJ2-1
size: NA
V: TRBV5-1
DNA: TGCGCCAGCAGCCCGGTGGGGGCGGGGAGCTCCTACAATGAGCAGTTCTTC
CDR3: CASSPVGAGSSYNEQFF

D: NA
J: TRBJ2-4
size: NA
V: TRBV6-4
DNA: TGTGCCAGCAGTGAAGCCGTTTTTTCGTACTTC
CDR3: CASSEAVFSYF

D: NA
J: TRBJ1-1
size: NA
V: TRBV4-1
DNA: TGCGCCAGCAGCCAAGATTGGGGGACTATGATGAACACTGAAGCTTTCTTT
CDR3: CASSQDWGTMMNTEAFF

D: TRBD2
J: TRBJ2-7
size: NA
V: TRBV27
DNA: TGTGCCAGCAGCCTACGGACTAGCGGGGGAGGTGAGCAGTACTTC
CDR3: CASSLRTSGGGEQYF

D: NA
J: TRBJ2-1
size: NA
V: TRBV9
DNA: TGTGCCAGCAGCGTAGATCAGGGGCTACGCAATGAGCAGTTCTTC
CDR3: CASSVDQGLRNEQFF

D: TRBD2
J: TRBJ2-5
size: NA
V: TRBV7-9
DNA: TGTGCCAGCAGCTTATGGGCGGGAGGGGAAGAGACCCAGTACTTC
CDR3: CASSLWAGGEETQYF

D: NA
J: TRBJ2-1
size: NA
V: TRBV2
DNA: TGTGCCAGCACGCTAGCCAGCTACAATGAGCAGTTCTTC
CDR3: CASTLASYNEQFF

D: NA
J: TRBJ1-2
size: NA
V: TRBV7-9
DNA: TGTGCCAGCAGCTGGAGTCGGGAAGAAGGTTGGTTC
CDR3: CASSWSREEGWF

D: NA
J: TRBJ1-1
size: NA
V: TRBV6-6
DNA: TGTGCCAGCAGTTACCCTGGACAGCTGAACACTGAAGCTTTCTTT
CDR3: CASSYPGQLNTEAFF

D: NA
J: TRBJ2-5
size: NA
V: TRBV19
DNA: TGTGCCAGTAGTCCCCGGGGGGCGGACCAAGAGACCCAGTACTTC
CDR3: CASSPRGADQETQYF

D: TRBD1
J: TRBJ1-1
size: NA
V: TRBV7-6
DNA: TGTGCCAGCAGCTTGGGCACAGGGGTAAGGATTGGTAAGGACACTGAAGCTTTCTTT
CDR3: CASSLGTGVRIGKDTEAFF

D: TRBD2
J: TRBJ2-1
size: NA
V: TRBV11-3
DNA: TGTGCCAGCAGCTCCGGGACTATCAATGAGCAGTTCTTC
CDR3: CASSSGTINEQFF

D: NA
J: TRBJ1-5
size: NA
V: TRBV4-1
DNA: TGCGCCAGCAGCCAAGGCCACCAGGGTGTGGGCAATCAGCCCCAGCATTTT
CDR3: CASSQGHQGVGNQPQHF

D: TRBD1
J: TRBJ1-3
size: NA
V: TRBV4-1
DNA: TGCGCCAGCAGGCGGGACAGGAGCTCTGGAAACACCATATATTTT
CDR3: CASRRDRSSGNTIYF

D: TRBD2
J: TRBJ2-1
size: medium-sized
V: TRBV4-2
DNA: TGTGCCAGCAGCCAAGATGGGACTAGCGCCTACAATGAGCAGTTCTTC
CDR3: CASSQDGTSAYNEQFF

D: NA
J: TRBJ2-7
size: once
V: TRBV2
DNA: TGTGCCGGGGGCGGGAGCGACTACGAGCAGTACTTC
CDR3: CAGGGSDYEQYF

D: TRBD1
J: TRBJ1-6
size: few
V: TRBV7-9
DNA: TGTGCCAGCAGCTCCAGACAGGGAGGTAATTCACCCCTCCACTTT
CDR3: CASSSRQGGNSPLHF

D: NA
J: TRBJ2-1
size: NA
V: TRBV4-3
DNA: TGCGCCAGCAGCCAAATAGCGGTGGATGAGCAGTTCTTC
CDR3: CASSQIAVDEQFF

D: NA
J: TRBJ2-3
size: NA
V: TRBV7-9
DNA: TGTGCCAGCAGCTTAGATAGAGGGAGCACAGATACGCAGTATTTT
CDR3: CASSLDRGSTDTQYF

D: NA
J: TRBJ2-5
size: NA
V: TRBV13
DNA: TGTGCCAGCGGACTGGTGGGGGGCCGTTTCGAGACCCAGTACTTC
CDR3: CASGLVGGRFETQYF

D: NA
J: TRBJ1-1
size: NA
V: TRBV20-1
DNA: TGCAGTGCTAGACCGGTCATTGAAGCTTTCTTT
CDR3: CSARPVIEAFF

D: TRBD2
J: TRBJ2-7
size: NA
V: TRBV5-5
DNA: TGTGCCAGCAGCCCGTCGGGGGGTAACTACGAGCAGTACTTC
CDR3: CASSPSGGNYEQYF

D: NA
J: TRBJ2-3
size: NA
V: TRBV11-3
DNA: TGTGCCAGCAGCCGAGGTAGCACAGATACGCAGTATTTT
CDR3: CASSRGSTDTQYF

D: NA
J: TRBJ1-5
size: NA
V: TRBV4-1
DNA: TGCGCCAGCAGCCAAGATCCCATCAATCAGCCCCAGCATTTT
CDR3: CASSQDPINQPQHF

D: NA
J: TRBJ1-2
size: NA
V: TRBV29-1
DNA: TGCAGCGTTGCGGGGGGGAATGGCTACACCTTC
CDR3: CSVAGGNGYTF

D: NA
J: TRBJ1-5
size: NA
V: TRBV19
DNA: TGTGCCAGTAGTCCCAAAGCGTATCAGCCCCAGCATTTT
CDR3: CASSPKAYQPQHF

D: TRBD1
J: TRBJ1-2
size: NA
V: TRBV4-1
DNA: TGCGCCAGCAGCCAAGTCGGGGAGCAGGGGGCCGCCGCCTTCTTC
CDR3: CASSQVGEQGAAAFF

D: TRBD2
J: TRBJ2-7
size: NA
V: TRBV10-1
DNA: TGCGCCAGCAGTGAGTCGGGACTATCTTACGAGCAGTACTTC
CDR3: CASSESGLSYEQYF

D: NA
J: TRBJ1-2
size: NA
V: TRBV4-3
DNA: TGCGCCAGCAGCCAAGATCTCCCAGGGGCGCTAATCTATGGCTACACCTTC
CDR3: CASSQDLPGALIYGYTF

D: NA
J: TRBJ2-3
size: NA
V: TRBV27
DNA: TGTGCCAGCAGTTTGCTCTTCCCAGATACGCAGTATTTT
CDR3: CASSLLFPDTQYF

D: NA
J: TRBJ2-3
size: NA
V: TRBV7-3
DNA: TGTGCCAGCAGCTCAATACCGGGCGGGGTGGCAGATACGCAGTATTTT
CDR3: CASSSIPGGVADTQYF

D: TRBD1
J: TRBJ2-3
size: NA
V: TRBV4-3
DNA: TGCGCCAGCAGCCCCGGGACAGGAGATACGCAGTATTTT
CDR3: CASSPGTGDTQYF

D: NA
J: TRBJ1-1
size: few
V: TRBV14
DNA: TGTGCCAGCAGTCAAAGACCGAACACTGAAGCTTTCTTT
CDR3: CASSQRPNTEAFF